Below are 10 T cell receptor beta chains sequenced from a single sample in a study of CD8+ T cells in alopecia areata. Investigators isolated RNA and reverse transcribed it into cDNA to act as the sequencing template. Using immunoSEQ multiplex PCR, the repertoire was profiled, and TCRdb retains in-frame clones only, with some absent. The repertoire yields around 300,000 clones, none seen only once; the top ten contain around 1.2%. Cutaneous lymph nodes were pooled and cells sorted by CD4, CD8alpha, NKG2D, NKG2ACE and more. Sequenced material: CD4+ T cells sorted from a lymph node. The receptors here all came from a C3H/HeJ mouse with alopecia areata. This line is of MHC haplotype H2-k.

This clone turned up a few times. Gene names are the mouse ones. The read comes to an end 4 residues before the CDR3 does, leaving the germline J gene to fill in the end. V usage is TRBV14 and J usage is TRBJ2-3; D is perhaps TRBD2 (6 bases). CDR1 is SGHDT and CDR2 is FRDEAV in the germline V gene. CDR3 length equals 13 residues. V was clipped by 7 bases and J by 1 base, with 10 bases between them. CDR3 DNA (partial): TGTGCCAGCGGGGGGTGGGGTGCAGAA. Translated, it gives CASGGWGAE. The entire CDR3 reads CASGGWGAETLYF.

This clone occurred a few times. The gene names given are mouse names. The CDR3 is cut off 4 residues early in the read; its end comes from the germline J gene. The chain links TRBV13-1 to TRBJ2-7; possibly TRBD1 for D (6 bases). The V and J ends lost 1 base and 3 bases respectively, with 11 bases between them. Germline V lookup: CDR1 NSHNY, CDR2 SYGAGN. This CDR3 comprises 14 residues. The part of the CDR3 DNA that was read is TGTGCCAGCAGTGATCCACAGGGATTCTAT. It specifies CASSDPQGFY. The complete CDR3 protein is CASSDPQGFYEQYF.

This clone was counted only a few times. Gene names refer to mouse genes. The sequenced fragment ends 4 residues before the CDR3 boundary, so the rest is inferred from the germline J gene. The rearrangement joins TRBV1 to TRBJ2-3; the match to TRBD2 covers 11 bases. V was pared by 7 bases and J by 1 base, with 4 bases of the junction left unmatched. Germline V gene data show CDR1 as NSQYPW and CDR2 as LRSPGD (reference sequence). This CDR3 has 15 residues. The covered CDR3 bases are TGCACCTGCAATACTGGGGGGGCGCGTGCAGAA. It codes for CTCNTGGARAE. Given in full, the CDR3 is CTCNTGGARAETLYF.

With respect to this clone: The genes and germline here are from mouse. The sequenced fragment ends 4 residues before the CDR3 boundary, so the rest is inferred from the germline J gene. This chain links TRBV13-3 with TRBJ2-7; a possible D gene is TRBD1 (5 bases). The length of the CDR3 is 14 residues. CDR1 and CDR2 from the germline V gene are NNHDY and SYVADS. V lost 2 bases and J 0 bases, leaving 9 bases between the germline ends. This chain's CDR3 is CASSESRVSYEQYF. Partial CDR3 DNA: TGTGCCAGCAGTGAAAGCAGGGTCTCCTAT.

About this clone: Gene names are mouse gene names. The CDR3 end is not reached by the read, which stops 4 residues before it; the germline J gene fills it in. This same CDR3 is encoded by further DNA sequences in the sample. The rearrangement links TRBV13-3 to TRBJ2-3; D unclear. The CDR3 sequence is 14 residues long. Germline CDR1 is NNHDY and CDR2 is SYVADS. V was pared by 0 bases and J by 0 bases, with 5 bases between. The CDR3 DNA, read in part, is TGTGCCAGCAGTGATGCTGGTAGTGCAGAA. Protein product: CASSDAGSAE. The entire CDR3 protein is CASSDAGSAETLYF.

With respect to this clone: Germline and genes: mouse. The read gets to within 4 residues of the CDR3 end, and the germline J gene fills in the rest. The rearrangement uses TRBV19 and TRBJ2-5; TRBD1 might be the D (6 bases). CDR1 is FNHDT, CDR2 SITEND, per germline (reference sequence). V shed 2 bases and J shed 2 bases, with 12 bases lying between them. The length of the CDR3 is 15 residues. Here the CDR3 reads CASSMPRGGQDTQYF. The sequenced part of the CDR3 DNA is TGTGCCAGCAGTATGCCCAGGGGTGGCCAAGAC.

A remark on this clone: The listed genes are named as in mouse. The read ends 4 residues before the CDR3 terminus; that terminus is restored from the germline J gene. The V gene is TRBV13-1, the J gene TRBJ2-1; 9 bases line up with TRBD2. Trimming at V came to 5 bases and at J to 1 base, leaving 4 bases not matched to a gene. The CDR3 has 15 amino acids. Germline V CDR1 and CDR2: NSHNY, SYGAGN. The sequenced CDR3 bases are TGTGCCAGCAGCCGGGACTGGGAGAACTATGCT. This sequence encodes CASSRDWENYA. The full CDR3 protein reads CASSRDWENYAEQFF.

In the case of this clone: Genes and germline come from the mouse. The read finishes 4 residues shy of the CDR3 end, and the germline J gene is used to complete it. V is TRBV13-3 and J is TRBJ2-1; D possibly corresponds to TRBD1 (5 bases). The CDR3 is made up of 12 amino acids. Germline V gene data show CDR1 as NNHDY and CDR2 as SYVADS. The CDR3 is CASSDEGTEQFF. The covered CDR3 bases are TGTGCCAGCAGTGATGAGGGGACT.

This clone came up many times. Gene labels here are mouse ones. The read halts 4 residues ahead of the CDR3 end, with the missing end drawn from the germline J gene. The V and J genes are TRBV5 and TRBJ2-5; 8 bases are a match to TRBD2. There are 14 residues in the CDR3. From germline, CDR1 is LGHNA and CDR2 YNLKQL (reference sequence). Partial CDR3 DNA: TGTGCCAGCAGCCAAGTGAACTGGGGGGAC. Its protein is CASSQVNWGD. The entire CDR3 reads CASSQVNWGDTQYF.

Points on this clone: The gene names here belong to mouse. The read terminates 4 residues before the CDR3 end, so the remaining end is supplied by the germline J gene. The chain links TRBV13-1 to TRBJ2-2, with 7 bases fitting TRBD1. The germline CDR1 and CDR2 sequences are NSHNY and SYGAGN. V shed 6 bases and J 0 bases; nucleotides not matched to a gene: 5. CDR3 length: 15 residues. CDR3 bases read: TGTGCCAGCAATGACAGGGTAACAAACACCGGG. Encoded protein: CASNDRVTNTG. The full CDR3 is CASNDRVTNTGQLYF.